The TCR beta chain under discussion was sequenced for a study of breast tumors, draining lymph nodes, adjacent tissues. One entry per CDR3 protein, called by TCRdb with MiXCR from the multiplex PCR reads. The data hold some 200,000 distinct CDR3 sequences, with approximately 30% observed a single time. Samples came from axillary lymph nodes draining the breast cancer. This clonotype has a count of ten or more. The sequence derives from a female donor with breast cancer. Some clones in this sample may be carry-over from other donors' samples. The source material was axillary lymph node tissue.

DNA for the CDR3: TGTGCCAGCAGTTATTCTAACAGGGGCTCACCCCTCCACTTT. This encodes CASSYSNRGSPLHF. The rearrangement uses TRBV6-5 and TRBJ1-6; 7 bases are a match to TRBD1. Germline loops: CDR1 MNHEY, CDR2 SVGAGI. V shed 3 bases, J shed 10 bases, and the junction held 6 bases outside the gene matches. The CDR3 contains 14 residues.